The present T cell receptor beta chain was sequenced within a study of cytomegalovirus exposure and HLA in healthy donors. Vbeta (60) and Jbeta (13) primers were used in the PCR. Data came from immunoSEQ multiplex PCR; TCRdb stores just in-frame clones and leaves some out. The sample includes tens of thousands of clones, 80% of them seen just once. The CDR3 covers 12 residues. V lost 6 bases and J 6 bases, leaving 12 bases between the germline ends. Looked up from germline, CDR1 is WNHNN and CDR2 is SYGVQD (reference sequence). Study-level findings and limits: The study flagged around 160 TCR beta chains as cytomegalovirus-associated. Several of the most significant clusters appeared linked to common viral pathogens, based on a later analysis.

Notes on this clone: Its matching antigen is unknown.

This TCR was sampled from a man aged 45-65 years in good health and CMV-seropositive. The V and J genes are TRBV10-1 and TRBJ2-7; possible D gene TRBD2, 5 bases. Sequencing input: PBMCs. Written as DNA, the CDR3 is TGCGCCAGCAGCGCGGGTGCCTTCGAGCAGTACTTC. This translates into CASSAGAFEQYF.